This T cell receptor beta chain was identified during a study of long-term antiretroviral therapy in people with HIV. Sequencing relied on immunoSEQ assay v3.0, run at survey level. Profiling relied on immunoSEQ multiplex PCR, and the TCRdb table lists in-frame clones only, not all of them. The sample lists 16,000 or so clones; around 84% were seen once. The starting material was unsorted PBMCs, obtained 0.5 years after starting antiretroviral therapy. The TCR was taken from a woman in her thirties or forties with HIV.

Here the CDR3 reads CGTGQANQPQHF. The CDR3 bases are TGCGGGACGGGGCAGGCTAATCAGCCCCAGCATTTT. The chain uses TRBV29-1 and TRBJ1-5, with D tentatively TRBD1 (5 bases). CDR1 is SQVTM, CDR2 ANQGSEA, per germline. This CDR3 is built from 12 residues. The full variable domain, rest sourced from reference TRBV29-1 and TRBJ1-5, is SAVISQKPSRDICQRGTSLTIQCQVDSQVTMMFWYRQQPGQSLTLIATANQGSEATYESGFVIDKFPISRPNLTFSTLTVSNMSPEDSSIYLCGTGQANQPQHFGDGTRLSIL.